This T cell receptor beta chain originates from a study of T cells in localized non-small cell lung cancer. Findings of the study overall: Only one tumor region was sequenced, so heterogeneity remains possible. In uninvolved adjacent lung, T cell clonality reached its highest value, exceeding tumor.

The data were produced by immunoSEQ multiplex PCR, yet TCRdb's version contains in-frame clones alone and is incomplete. The data contain about 57,000 clones, approximately 90% of them singletons. Germline V gene data show CDR1 as SEHNR and CDR2 as FQNEAQ (reference sequence). The trim removed 1 base at V and 5 bases at J, leaving 4 bases unmatched. The length of the CDR3 is 14 residues. As to this clone: Its target is not known.

The receptor was isolated from a man between 40 and 75 years old with stage I lung adenocarcinoma. The starting material was peripheral blood, obtained before any cancer treatment. The rearrangement uses TRBV7-9 and TRBJ2-5, with TRBD2 matching over 7 bases. The CDR3 region has the DNA TGTGCCAGCAGCTTAGGCCGGGGAGGGGAGACCCAGTACTTC. It is translated as CASSLGRGGETQYF. Based on the CDR3 plus reference TRBV7-9 and TRBJ2-5, the full variable domain is DTGVSQNPRHKITKRGQNVTFRCDPISEHNRLYWYRQTLGQGPEFLTYFQNEAQLEKSRLLSDRFSAERPKGSFSTLEIQRTEQGDSAMYLCASSLGRGGETQYFGPGTRLLVL.